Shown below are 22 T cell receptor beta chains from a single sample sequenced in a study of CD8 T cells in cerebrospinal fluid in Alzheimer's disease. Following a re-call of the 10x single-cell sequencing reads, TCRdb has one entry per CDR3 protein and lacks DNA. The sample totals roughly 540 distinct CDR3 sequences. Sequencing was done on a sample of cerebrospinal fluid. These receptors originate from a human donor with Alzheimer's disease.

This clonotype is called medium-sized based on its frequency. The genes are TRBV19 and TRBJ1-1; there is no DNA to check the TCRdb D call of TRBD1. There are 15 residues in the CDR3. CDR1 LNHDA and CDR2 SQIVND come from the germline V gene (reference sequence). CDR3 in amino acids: CASPPAGTGNTEAFF. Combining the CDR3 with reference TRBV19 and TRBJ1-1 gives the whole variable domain DGGITQSPKYLFRKEGQNVTLSCEQNLNHDAMYWYRQDPGQGLRLIYYSQIVNDFQKGDIAEGYSVSREKKESFPLTVTSAQKNPTAFYLCASPPAGTGNTEAFFGQGTRLTVV.

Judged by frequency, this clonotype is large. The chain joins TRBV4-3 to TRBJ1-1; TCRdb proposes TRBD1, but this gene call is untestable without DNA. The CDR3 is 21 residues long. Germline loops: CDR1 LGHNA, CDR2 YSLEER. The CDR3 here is CASSQDISAVGQVGRNTEAFF.

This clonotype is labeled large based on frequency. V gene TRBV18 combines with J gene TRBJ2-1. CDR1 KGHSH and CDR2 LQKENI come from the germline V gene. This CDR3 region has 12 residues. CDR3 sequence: CALPGLLNEQFF.

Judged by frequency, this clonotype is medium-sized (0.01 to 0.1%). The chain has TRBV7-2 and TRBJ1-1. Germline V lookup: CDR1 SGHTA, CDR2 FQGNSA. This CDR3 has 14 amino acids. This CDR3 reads CASGRAGANTEAFF.

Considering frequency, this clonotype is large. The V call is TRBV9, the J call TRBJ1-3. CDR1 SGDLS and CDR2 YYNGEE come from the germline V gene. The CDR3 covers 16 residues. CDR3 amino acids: CASSVVGTSGGNTIYF.

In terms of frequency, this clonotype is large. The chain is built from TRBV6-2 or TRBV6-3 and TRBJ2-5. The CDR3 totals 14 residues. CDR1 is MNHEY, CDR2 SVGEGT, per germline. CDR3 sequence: CASSYWAAQETQYF.

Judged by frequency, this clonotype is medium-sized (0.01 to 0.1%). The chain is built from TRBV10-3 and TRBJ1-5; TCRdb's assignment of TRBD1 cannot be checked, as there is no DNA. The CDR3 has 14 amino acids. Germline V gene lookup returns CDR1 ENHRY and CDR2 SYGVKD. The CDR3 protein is CAIRGTDSGQPQHF.

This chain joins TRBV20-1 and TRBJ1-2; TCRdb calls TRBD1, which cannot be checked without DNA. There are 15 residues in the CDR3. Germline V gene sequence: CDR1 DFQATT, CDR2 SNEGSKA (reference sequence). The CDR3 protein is CSARTGVGGQSGYTF.

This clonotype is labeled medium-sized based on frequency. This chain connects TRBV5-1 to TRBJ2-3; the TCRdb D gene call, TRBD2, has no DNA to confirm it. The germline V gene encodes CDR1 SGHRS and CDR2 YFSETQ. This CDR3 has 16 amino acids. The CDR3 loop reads CASTRTSGSSTDTQYF.

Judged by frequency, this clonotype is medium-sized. The CDR3 loop reads CSAGLSTDTQYF. The rearrangement links TRBV20-1 to TRBJ2-3; TCRdb names TRBD2, which stays unverified in the absence of DNA. The germline gives CDR1 DFQATT, CDR2 SNEGSKA (reference sequence). The CDR3 extends over 12 amino acids.

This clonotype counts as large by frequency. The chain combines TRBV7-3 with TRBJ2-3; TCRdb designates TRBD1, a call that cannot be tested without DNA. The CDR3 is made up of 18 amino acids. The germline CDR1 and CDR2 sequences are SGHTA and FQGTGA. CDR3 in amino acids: CASSPSGATMRGTDTQYF.

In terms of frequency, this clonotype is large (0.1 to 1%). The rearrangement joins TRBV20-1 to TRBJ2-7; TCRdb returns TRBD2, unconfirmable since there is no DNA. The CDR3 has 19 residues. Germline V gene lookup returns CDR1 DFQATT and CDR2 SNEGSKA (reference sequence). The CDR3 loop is CSASMDAAGGETSSYEQYF.

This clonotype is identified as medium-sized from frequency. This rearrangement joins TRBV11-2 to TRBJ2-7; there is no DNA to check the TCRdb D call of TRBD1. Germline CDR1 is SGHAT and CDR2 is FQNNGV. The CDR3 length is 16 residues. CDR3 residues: CASSSLNRDGPYEQYF.

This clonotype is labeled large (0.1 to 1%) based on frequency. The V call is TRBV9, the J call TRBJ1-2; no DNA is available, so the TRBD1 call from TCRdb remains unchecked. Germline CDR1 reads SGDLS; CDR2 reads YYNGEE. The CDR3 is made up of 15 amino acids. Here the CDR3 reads CASSVSWTGGNGYTF.

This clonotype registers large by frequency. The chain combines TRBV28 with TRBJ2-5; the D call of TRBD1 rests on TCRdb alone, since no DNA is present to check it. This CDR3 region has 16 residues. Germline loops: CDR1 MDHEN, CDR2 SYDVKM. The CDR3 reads CASSLGRGHHQETQYF.

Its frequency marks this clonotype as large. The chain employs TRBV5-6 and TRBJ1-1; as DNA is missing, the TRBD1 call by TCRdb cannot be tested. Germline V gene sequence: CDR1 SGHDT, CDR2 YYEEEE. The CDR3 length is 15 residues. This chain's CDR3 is CASSGRGLGNTEAFF.

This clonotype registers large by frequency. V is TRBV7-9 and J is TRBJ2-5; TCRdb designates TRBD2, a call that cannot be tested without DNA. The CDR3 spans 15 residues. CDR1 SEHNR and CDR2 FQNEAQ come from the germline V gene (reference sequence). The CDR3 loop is CASSLVPTSQETQYF.

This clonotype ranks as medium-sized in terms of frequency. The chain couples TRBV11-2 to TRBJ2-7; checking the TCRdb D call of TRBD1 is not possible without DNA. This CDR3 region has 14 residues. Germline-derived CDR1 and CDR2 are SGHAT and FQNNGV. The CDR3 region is CASSLSDRVEEQYF. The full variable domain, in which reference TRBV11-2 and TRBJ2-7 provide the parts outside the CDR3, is EAGVAQSPRYKIIEKRQSVAFWCNPISGHATLYWYQQILGQGPKLLIQFQNNGVVDDSQLPKDRFSAERLKGVDSTLKIQPAKLEDSAVYLCASSLSDRVEEQYFGPGTRLTVT.

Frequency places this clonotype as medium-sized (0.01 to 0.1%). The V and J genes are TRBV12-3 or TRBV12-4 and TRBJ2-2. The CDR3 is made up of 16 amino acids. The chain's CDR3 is CASSLVVAVGTGELFF.

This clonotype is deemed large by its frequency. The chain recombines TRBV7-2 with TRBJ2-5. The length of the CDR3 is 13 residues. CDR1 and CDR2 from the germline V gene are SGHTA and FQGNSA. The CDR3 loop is CASSRNGEETQYF.

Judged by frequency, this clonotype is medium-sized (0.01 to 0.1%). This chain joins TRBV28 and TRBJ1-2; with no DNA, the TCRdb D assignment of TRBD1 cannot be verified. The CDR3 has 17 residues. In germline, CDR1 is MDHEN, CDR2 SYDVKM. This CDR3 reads CASSSHTRTGQSYGYTF.

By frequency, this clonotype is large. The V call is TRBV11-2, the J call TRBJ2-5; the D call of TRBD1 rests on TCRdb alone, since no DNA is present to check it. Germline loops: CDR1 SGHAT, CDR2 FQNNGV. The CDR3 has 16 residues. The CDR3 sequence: CASSPLGGGSQETQYF.